This T cell receptor beta chain was sequenced in a study of T cells in tuberculosis. Produced via immunoSEQ multiplex PCR; TCRdb's table is partial and in-frame only. The sample yields around 19,000 clones, around 89% seen once. Trimming removed 8 bases at V and 0 bases at J, with 16 bases between. The CDR3 contains 15 residues. Per germline, CDR1 LNHDA and CDR2 SQIVND (reference sequence). Sequenced: PBMCs. The sequence derives from a donor between 5 and 29 years old with latent tuberculosis or without tuberculosis infection. The chain is built from TRBV19 and TRBJ1-1; a weak D match, TRBD1 (5 bases). In DNA, the CDR3 is TGTGCCAGTCGGGGGGTAGCAGGCATGAACACTGAAGCTTTCTTT. It codes for CASRGVAGMNTEAFF.